The T cell receptor beta chain under discussion was sequenced for a study of T cell responses to AZD1222 COVID-19 vaccine. Points from the study as a whole: CD4 TCRs covered the whole spike, strongest at regions 160-218 and 743-854. Only a handful of AZD1222 recipients were seropositive at baseline. All repertoire sampling was performed exclusively after the peak T cell response.

In regard to this clone: Its matching antigen is unknown.

Germline V gene sequence: CDR1 LGHDT, CDR2 YNNKEL (reference sequence). The CDR3 has 14 amino acids. Between the trimmed V and J ends, which lost 5 bases and 4 bases, there was a span of 11 bases. The data were produced by immunoSEQ multiplex PCR, yet TCRdb's version contains in-frame clones alone and is incomplete. This sample has around 130,000 clones, with 85% to 95% found just once. This specimen consisted of peripheral blood, obtained on day 0 of AZD1222 vaccination. The chain couples TRBV3-1 (or the pseudogene TRBV3-2) to TRBJ1-4; tentatively, D is TRBD1 (6 bases). The sequence came from an adult in good health. The CDR3 region has the DNA TGTGCCAGCAGCGACGGACAGAGTAATGAAAAACTGTTTTTT. Translation: CASSDGQSNEKLFF.